A single sample is the source of the 18 T cell receptor beta chains below, sequenced in a study of long-term antiretroviral therapy in people with HIV. It was version v3.0 of the immunoSEQ assay that was run at survey level. Some clones are missing from TCRdb's copy, which holds only in-frame ones; the method was immunoSEQ multiplex PCR. The sample includes about 36,000 clones, around 79% of them seen just once. The sequences come from unsorted PBMCs, collected 0.6 years after starting antiretroviral therapy. The receptor source for this set is a man younger than 30 with HIV.

There are a few counts of this clone. The DNA for the CDR3 is TGTGCCAGCAGCGCCGGGACAGGACTGTCGGGCGGCTACACCTTC. As protein: CASSAGTGLSGGYTF. This chain joins TRBV7-2 and TRBJ1-2; TRBD1 agrees at 8 bases. The V segment lost 5 bases and the J segment 8 bases; nucleotides outside the gene matches: 13. CDR3 size: 15 residues. Germline CDR1 SGHTA, CDR2 FQGNSA. Variable domain in full (rest from reference TRBV7-2 and TRBJ1-2): GAGVSQSPSNKVTEKGKDVELRCDPISGHTALYWYRQSLGQGLEFLIYFQGNSAPDKSGLPSDRFSAERTGGSVSTLTIQRTQQEDSAVYLCASSAGTGLSGGYTFGSGTRLTVV.

The chain uses TRBV15 and TRBJ2-7; TRBD2 matches at 7 bases. Unmatched junction bases numbered 0, after V lost 5 bases and J lost 2 bases. There are 12 residues in the CDR3. Germline V CDR1 and CDR2: LNHNV, YYDKDF (reference sequence). CDR3 sequence: CATSGRAYEQYF. CDR3 DNA: TGTGCCACCAGCGGGAGGGCCTACGAGCAGTACTTC.

This chain connects TRBV4-1 to TRBJ2-5; TRBD2 agrees at 10 bases. Per the germline V gene, CDR1 is MGHRA and CDR2 is YSYEKL. The V and J ends lost 0 bases and 1 base, in that order; junction bases with no gene match: 11. CDR3 length: 19 residues. CDR3 sequence (DNA): TGCGCCAGCAGCCAAGAACGGACTAGCGGAAACACGCCCCAAGAGACCCAGTACTTC. Translated, it gives CASSQERTSGNTPQETQYF.

The rearrangement uses TRBV4-3 and TRBJ2-3; weak D call: TRBD1 (6 bases). The V and J ends lost 0 bases and 1 base respectively, with 14 bases between them. The CDR3 is 17 amino acids. The germline CDR1 and CDR2 sequences are LGHNA and YSLEER. The CDR3 sequence is CASSQEGGIRGTDTQYF. CDR3 in DNA: TGCGCCAGCAGCCAAGAAGGGGGAATCCGGGGCACAGATACGCAGTATTTT.

The rearrangement uses TRBV7-9 and TRBJ1-3; D is perhaps TRBD1 (5 bases). Germline-derived CDR1 and CDR2 are SEHNR and FQNEAQ (reference sequence). Trimming shortened V by 7 bases and J by 1 base, and 14 bases separated the two germline ends. The CDR3 runs 15 residues. DNA of the CDR3: TGTGCCAGCACCCGAAAGGGGAAATCTGGAAACACCATATATTTT. It yields the protein CASTRKGKSGNTIYF. The full variable domain, its missing parts supplied by reference TRBV7-9 and TRBJ1-3, is DTGVSQNPRHKITKRGQNVTFRCDPISEHNRLYWYRQTLGQGPEFLTYFQNEAQLEKSRLLSDRFSAERPKGSFSTLEIQRTEQGDSAMYLCASTRKGKSGNTIYFGEGSWLTVV.

The chain links TRBV28 to TRBJ2-5; D uncertain. The CDR3 totals 14 residues. V was clipped by 3 bases and J by 2 bases, with 10 bases between them. Per the germline V gene, CDR1 is MDHEN and CDR2 is SYDVKM. In nucleotides, the CDR3 is TGTGCCAGCAGTTTGATTAGGAAGCAAGAGACCCAGTACTTC. This codes for CASSLIRKQETQYF.

Here the CDR3 reads CASSFPAGAGETQYF. DNA of the CDR3: TGTGCCAGCAGCTTCCCGGCGGGAGCTGGGGAGACCCAGTACTTC. V and J are TRBV5-6 and TRBJ2-5; 7 nucleotides agree with TRBD2. CDR1 is SGHDT and CDR2 is YYEEEE in the germline V gene. After removal of 2 bases from V and 5 bases from J, the junction contained 9 bases not matched to a gene. The CDR3 extends over 15 amino acids.

V usage is TRBV28 and J usage is TRBJ2-1; 8 positions match TRBD2. The ends lost 4 bases at V and 4 bases at J; junction bases unmatched: 9. Germline lookup yields CDR1 MDHEN and CDR2 SYDVKM. The length of the CDR3 is 16 residues. The CDR3 region has the DNA TGTGCCAGCAGTTCCCCGACTAGCGAGCTTTACAATGAGCAGTTCTTC. Translated: CASSSPTSELYNEQFF.

The CDR3, as DNA: TGTGCCAGCAGTTTATGGTCCGGGGGGAAAGAGACCCAGTACTTC. Residues: CASSLWSGGKETQYF. The V and J genes are TRBV28 and TRBJ2-5; TRBD2 matches 7 bases. Germline CDR1 is MDHEN and CDR2 is SYDVKM. After removal of 0 bases from V and 3 bases from J, the junction contained 4 bases not matched to a gene. The CDR3 sequence is 15 residues long.

CDR3 DNA sequence: TGTGCCAGCGGCCGTCAAGGGGCGGGAGGGCCAGGGGAGCAGTACTTC. Translated, it gives CASGRQGAGGPGEQYF. V usage is TRBV28 and J usage is TRBJ2-7; 9 bases are a match to TRBD2. J was trimmed by 7 bases and V by 8 bases; bases with no gene match: 18. The CDR3 covers 16 residues. Germline V lookup: CDR1 MDHEN, CDR2 SYDVKM.

This clone was recorded once. The junction shows a germline mismatch at one end, possibly a read error. This rearrangement joins TRBV7-7 to TRBJ1-2; TRBD1 matches at 8 bases. The CDR3 runs to 15 residues. Looked up from germline, CDR1 is SSHAT and CDR2 is FNYEAQ (reference sequence). DNA for the CDR3: TGTGCTAGCAGCCAAGGACAGGGAGGTAGGTATGGCTACACCTTC. It is translated as CASSQGQGGRYGYTF. Full variable domain (missing parts from reference TRBV7-7 and TRBJ1-2): GAGVSQSPRYKVTKRGQDVTLRCDPISSHATLYWYQQALGQGPEFLTYFNYEAQPDKSGLPSDRFSAERPEGSISTLTIQRTEQRDSAMYRCASSQGQGGRYGYTFGSGTRLTVV.

This chain connects TRBV6-6 to TRBJ2-1; 12 nucleotides agree with TRBD1. The J segment lost 9 bases and the V segment lost 4 bases, leaving 7 bases of the junction unmatched. CDR3 length: 15 residues. Germline V CDR1 and CDR2: MNHNY, SVGAGI (reference sequence). CDR3 sequence reads: CASSSGTGGLVEQFF. In DNA form, the CDR3 reads TGTGCCAGCAGTTCCGGGACAGGGGGCTTGGTTGAGCAGTTCTTC.

This clone turned up a few times. This chain links TRBV10-3 with TRBJ2-3; D not resolved. The CDR3 contains 11 residues. V was pared by 4 bases and J by 4 bases, with 3 bases between. Germline V gives CDR1 ENHRY, CDR2 SYGVKD. CDR3 in DNA: TGTGCCATCAGTGTCTCAGATACGCAGTATTTT. Protein product: CAISVSDTQYF.

The chain links TRBV5-1 to TRBJ1-4, with 10 bases fitting TRBD1. The germline V gene encodes CDR1 SGHRS and CDR2 YFSETQ. The CDR3 covers 17 residues. With 4 bases clipped from V and 3 bases from J, the junction kept 9 bases outside the gene matches. The CDR3 sequence: CASSRGQGLSANEKLFF. In DNA form, the CDR3 reads TGCGCCAGCAGCCGGGGACAGGGGCTTAGCGCTAATGAAAAACTGTTTTTT.

This clone appeared a single time. In DNA form, the CDR3 reads TGCGCCAGCAGCTTGGGTACAGGGGCGTTCATCTACGAGCAGTACTTC. Translated, it gives CASSLGTGAFIYEQYF. The chain employs TRBV5-1 and TRBJ2-7, with TRBD1 identical over 7 bases. V shed 0 bases, J shed 3 bases, and the junction held 9 bases outside the gene matches. From germline, CDR1 is SGHRS and CDR2 YFSETQ. CDR3 length: 16 amino acids. Together with reference TRBV5-1 and TRBJ2-7, the CDR3 gives the full variable domain: KAGVTQTPRYLIKTRGQQVTLSCSPISGHRSVSWYQQTPGQGLQFLFEYFSETQRNKGNFPGRFSGRQFSNSRSEMNVSTLELGDSALYLCASSLGTGAFIYEQYFGPGTRLTVT.

As DNA, the CDR3 is TGCAGCGTTGAGACAGCAAACACAGATACGCAGTATTTT. The encoded protein is CSVETANTDTQYF. The J gene is TRBJ2-3, the V gene TRBV29-1; maybe TRBD1 (5 bases). V was pared by 3 bases and J by 2 bases, with 9 bases between. Germline assignment: CDR1 SQVTM and CDR2 ANQGSEA. The CDR3 covers 13 residues.

This chain joins TRBV2 and TRBJ1-5, with TRBD1 matching 9 bases. V lost 5 bases, J lost 6 bases, and 8 bases stayed unmatched. Germline V lookup: CDR1 SNHLY, CDR2 FYNNEI. The CDR3 sequence is 15 residues long. CDR3 sequence: CASSPGQGPTQPQHF. Here the CDR3 DNA reads TGTGCCAGCAGTCCGGGACAGGGACCCACTCAGCCCCAGCATTTT.

This clone was recorded a few times. The chain couples TRBV9 to TRBJ2-3, with D perhaps assigned TRBD1 or TRBD2 (5 bases each). The germline V gene has CDR1 SGDLS and CDR2 YYNGEE. The CDR3 runs to 15 residues. Trimming took 0 bases from V and 6 from J, leaving 14 bases between them. The DNA of the CDR3 is TGTGCCAGCAGCGTAGGGGACGCAGGACCTGATACGCAGTATTTT. Encoded protein: CASSVGDAGPDTQYF. Drawing the rest from reference TRBV9 and TRBJ2-3, the complete variable domain is DSGVTQTPKHLITATGQRVTLRCSPRSGDLSVYWYQQSLDQGLQFLIQYYNGEERAKGNILERFSAQQFPDLHSELNLSSLELGDSALYFCASSVGDAGPDTQYFGPGTRLTVL.